This T cell receptor (beta chain) was sequenced in a study of shared clonotypes between healthy human individuals. Notes on the study in general: The small donor group covered limited genetic and exposure diversity.

This CDR3 contains 14 residues. From germline, CDR1 is LNHDA and CDR2 SQIVND (reference sequence). With 6 bases clipped from V and 6 bases from J, the junction kept 5 bases outside the gene matches. In the case of this clone: Its cognate antigen is unknown.

TCRdb keeps only in-frame clones here, not all; method: immunoSEQ multiplex PCR. Here the sample spans approximately 2,200,000 clones, 93% being singletons. Cells designated naive CD8 were CD45RO-negative and were positively selected for CCR7, with terminally differentiated effector memory CD45RA+ cells excluded. The receptor comes from a man aged 18 to 29 in good health. Some clones in this sample may be carry-over from other donors' samples. Sequencing was done on a sample of naive CD8+ T cells from PBMCs. J is TRBJ1-4 and V is TRBV19; 9 bases map to TRBD1. CDR3 amino acids: CASREGQGYEKLFF. CDR3 nucleotide sequence: TGTGCCAGTAGGGAAGGACAGGGGTATGAAAAACTGTTTTTT.